Presented here are 10 T cell receptor beta chains from one specimen sequenced in a study of shared clonotypes between healthy human individuals. Profiled with immunoSEQ multiplex PCR; TCRdb holds only in-frame clones, not every one. This table has over a million clones, around 82% appearing once. Sequenced input: memory CD4+ T cells from PBMCs. The subset here: CD45RA-negative fraction. The receptors come from a man aged 18-30 years in good health. Some clones in this sample may be carry-over from other donors' samples.

This sequence joins TRBV27 and TRBJ2-7; 9 bases fit TRBD2. The CDR3 is made up of 14 amino acids. Trimming at V came to 6 bases and at J to 4 bases, leaving 7 bases not matched to a gene. Germline V gene data show CDR1 as MNHEY and CDR2 as SMNVEV (reference sequence). The CDR3 DNA sequence: TGTGCCAGCAGGGCCGGCGGGAGGGTGTACGAGCAGTACTTC. Encoded protein: CASRAGGRVYEQYF.

This clone was counted between two and nine times. The chain carries TRBV18 and TRBJ2-3; possible D gene TRBD2, 5 bases. This CDR3 is built from 13 residues. Trimming took 3 bases from V and 4 from J, leaving 8 bases between them. CDR1 and CDR2 (germline): KGHSH, LQKENI. The CDR3 region has the DNA TGTGCCAGCTCACCGGTCGGGGCAGATACGCAGTATTTT. It encodes CASSPVGADTQYF.

This clone was seen a few times. The chain combines TRBV6-5 with TRBJ2-7; the match to TRBD2 covers 11 bases. The CDR3 is 16 amino acids. CDR1 is MNHEY, CDR2 SVGAGI, per germline. Trimming removed 4 bases from V and 4 bases from J; junction bases left unmatched: 9. The CDR3 sequence: CASSWLTTSGTYEQYF. Here the CDR3 DNA reads TGTGCCAGCAGTTGGCTAACGACTAGCGGGACGTACGAGCAGTACTTC.

The chain joins TRBV5-4 to TRBJ2-3, with D perhaps TRBD2 (7 bases). The CDR3 spans 18 residues. V lost 0 bases, J lost 5 bases, and 22 bases lay in between. In germline, CDR1 is SGHNT, CDR2 YYREEE (reference sequence). The CDR3 region has the DNA TGTGCCAGCAGCTTGGGGGGGGGCGGGAGAGTCTCAGGAGATACGCAGTATTTT. Protein sequence: CASSLGGGGRVSGDTQYF.

This clone appeared once. CDR3 coding DNA: TGTGCCAGCAGCCGACCTTCGAGCCTGAACACTGAAGCTTTCTTT. Translating it yields CASSRPSSLNTEAFF. The V call is TRBV28, the J call TRBJ1-1; D not certain. V was cut by 6 bases and J by 0 bases, with 14 bases left in between. This CDR3 has 15 residues. Germline V CDR1 and CDR2: MDHEN, SYDVKM.

V and J are TRBV6-4 and TRBJ1-1, with D uncertain. Germline V gene lookup returns CDR1 MRHNA and CDR2 SNTAGT. There are 13 residues in the CDR3. The CDR3 region has the DNA TGTGCAGCAGCGAGGGAGGTGAACACTGAAGCTTTCTTT. Protein sequence: CAAAREVNTEAFF.

The chain employs TRBV7-3 and TRBJ2-7; 7 bases line up with TRBD1. Trimming took 5 bases from V and 2 from J; bases not matched to a gene: 6. CDR1 and CDR2 from the germline V gene are SGHTA and FQGTGA. This CDR3 contains 14 residues. The CDR3 here is CASSPGQPPYEQYF. For the CDR3, the DNA is TGTGCCAGCAGCCCGGGACAGCCGCCCTACGAGCAGTACTTC.

Only a few counts were recorded for this clone. The chain joins TRBV11-1 to TRBJ1-1; D is undetermined. With 1 base removed from V and 8 bases from J, the gap between germline ends came to 11 bases. Germline lookup yields CDR1 SGHAT and CDR2 FQDESV (reference sequence). This CDR3 contains 13 residues. CDR3 residues: CASSLVAGHEAFF. The CDR3 DNA reads as TGTGCCAGCAGCTTAGTGGCGGGTCACGAAGCTTTCTTT. Variable domain in full (rest from reference TRBV11-1 and TRBJ1-1): EAEVAQSPRYKITEKSQAVAFWCDPISGHATLYWYRQILGQGPELLVQFQDESVVDDSQLPKDRFSAERLKGVDSTLKIQPAELGDSAMYLCASSLVAGHEAFFGQGTRLTVV.

This clone was detected only a few times. This chain connects TRBV18 to TRBJ1-2; D is uncertain. Germline V lookup: CDR1 KGHSH, CDR2 LQKENI. This CDR3 has 14 amino acids. Trimming took 2 bases from V and 2 from J, leaving 9 bases between them. CDR3 amino acids: CASSPGTVNYGYTF. The CDR3 DNA reads TGTGCCAGCTCACCAGGCACGGTAAACTATGGCTACACCTTC.

J is TRBJ1-2 and V is TRBV19; 7 bases are shared with TRBD1. The CDR3 spans 16 residues. V lost 0 bases and J lost 5; bases outside the gene matches: 9. Germline CDR1 reads LNHDA; CDR2 reads SQIVND (reference sequence). CDR3 in amino acids: CASSIDTRQGVYGYTF. For the CDR3, the DNA is TGTGCCAGTAGTATAGATACGCGGCAGGGGGTTTATGGCTACACCTTC. Variable domain in full (rest from reference TRBV19 and TRBJ1-2): DGGITQSPKYLFRKEGQNVTLSCEQNLNHDAMYWYRQDPGQGLRLIYYSQIVNDFQKGDIAEGYSVSREKKESFPLTVTSAQKNPTAFYLCASSIDTRQGVYGYTFGSGTRLTVV.